The TCR beta chain described here comes from a study of PD-L1 blockade in urothelial cancer. Study details: The study started patients on atezolizumab in the mid-2010s, giving 1,200 mg intravenously every 3 weeks. Investigators checked blood 3 weeks (second dose) and 6 weeks after treatment start.

Time point meaning: pretreatment peripheral blood. The CDR3 consists of 17 residues. The ends lost 4 bases at V and 0 bases at J; junction bases unmatched: 10. CDR1 is SGHNT and CDR2 is YYREEE in the germline V gene (reference sequence). Repertoires were generated with immunoSEQ multiplex PCR, while TCRdb's copy carries only in-frame clones and drops some. The top ten hold about 9.4% of the sample, which has approximately 48,000 clones, 79% seen once. This TCR was recovered from a man aged 65 to 85 with urothelial cancer. This chain links TRBV5-4 with TRBJ2-5; 9 bases fit TRBD2. The specimen was PBMCs, collected around atezolizumab (anti-PD-L1) treatment. CDR3 sequence: CASSSARLAANQETQYF. The CDR3 DNA follows: TGTGCCAGCAGCAGTGCGAGACTAGCGGCCAACCAAGAGACCCAGTACTTC.